Below, one T cell receptor beta chain is given with its context. What it binds is not known. CD45RA-negative memory and CD45RA+ naive subsets were split from the CD4+ cells. These data belong to a study of shared clonotypes between healthy human individuals. Findings and caveats of the study: Clonotype sharing across several donors was observed for about 4.8% of naive CD4 clonotypes.

The CDR3 contains 14 residues. Trimming removed 1 base at V and 3 bases at J, with 9 bases between. The germline gives CDR1 SGHVS, CDR2 FQNEAQ. TCRdb's copy holds only in-frame clones and misses some; the assay was immunoSEQ multiplex PCR. Here the sample spans around 1.6 million clones, 95% to 99% being singletons. The sample taken for sequencing was naive CD4+ T cells sorted from blood. Described subset: CD45RA+ positively selected. The rearrangement uses TRBV7-8 and TRBJ1-2, with no clear D. The sequence was collected from a man aged 25 to 40 in good health. The CDR3, as DNA: TGTGCCAGCAGCTTAGGTACCTCCTACTATGGCTACACCTTC. This sequence encodes CASSLGTSYYGYTF.